This TCR beta chain is from a study of T cells in Graves' hyperthyroidism and ophthalmopathy. There were TCR beta CDR3 regions amplified from RNA transcripts. The TCR CDR3 was amplified in a first-round RT-PCR using the HTBI primer set. MiXCR was run by TCRdb on the multiplex PCR reads, yielding one entry per CDR3 protein. The table has some 350,000 distinct CDR3 sequences, about 13% seen once. Orbital computed tomography, thyroid ultrasound, serum thyroxine and TRAb, and clinical symptoms together informed the diagnoses. General observations from the study: Most clonotypes that expanded in the thyroid above 0.001 also showed up in blood.

This clonotype was counted ten times or more. Its antigen remains unknown. Sequenced material: blood. The TCR originated in a woman aged 40-49 years with Graves' ophthalmopathy.

CDR3 DNA sequence: TGTGCCAGCAGCTCCGGGACAGGGGACAATGAGCAGTTCTTC. It specifies CASSSGTGDNEQFF. The chain joins TRBV7-9 to TRBJ2-1, with 10 nucleotides matching TRBD1. CDR3 length equals 14 residues. From germline, CDR1 is SEHNR and CDR2 FQNEAQ (reference sequence). The V segment lost 4 bases and the J segment 5 bases; nucleotides outside the gene matches: 2.